This TCR beta chain was profiled in a study of somatic mutations in cytotoxic T cells in rheumatoid arthritis. Study as a whole: T-cell populations stained with V beta antibodies were in some cases flow-sorted at nearly 100% purity, including V beta1+ cells that were sequenced for TCRB.

Study-level results: Patients with rheumatoid arthritis did not differ significantly from age-matched healthy controls in CD8+ T-cell clonality. Slight TRBV07 underrepresentation in rheumatoid arthritis patients went unadjusted for multiple comparisons.

The assay was immunoSEQ multiplex PCR, and TCRdb's table has in-frame clones only and misses some. The profile shows 15,000 to 25,000 clones, roughly 82% of them singletons. Notes on this clone: Its antigen is not identified.

Positive magnetic bead selection isolated CD4+ and CD8+ cells, and flow cytometry checked purity. V was pared by 0 bases and J by 9 bases, with 15 bases between. The CDR3 is 15 residues long. CDR1 MNHEY and CDR2 SVGAGI come from the germline V gene. The sequence was collected from a woman between 45 and 65 years old in good health. Input material: CD8+ T cells sorted from blood. The chain employs TRBV6-5 and TRBJ2-1; D is uncertain. The CDR3 DNA follows: TGTGCCAGCAGTTACTCGCGCCCCCCGTCGGGTGAGCAGTTCTTC. It encodes CASSYSRPPSGEQFF.